What follows are 2 T cell receptor beta chains derived from one specimen sequenced in a study of shared clonotypes between healthy human individuals. Generated by immunoSEQ multiplex PCR, the TCRdb table keeps only in-frame clones and is missing some. This sample has roughly 2.5 million clones, with over 85% found just once. The sample consisted of naive CD4+ T cells sorted from blood. Sample subset: CD45RA+ positively selected. The source is a man aged 18 to 35 in good health.

This clone showed up just a few times. This chain joins TRBV13 and TRBJ1-5, with D unresolved. This CDR3 is 12 amino acids long. V lost 3 bases, J lost 4 bases, and 4 bases lay in between. The germline CDR1 and CDR2 sequences are PRHDT and FYEKMQ (reference sequence). CDR3 bases: TGTGCCAGCAGCTTTGGGAATCAGCCCCAGCATTTT. The encoded protein is CASSFGNQPQHF.

The V and J genes are TRBV5-4 and TRBJ2-3; 13 nucleotides agree with TRBD2. Germline V gene data show CDR1 as SGHNT and CDR2 as YYREEE (reference sequence). CDR3 length: 19 amino acids. The V segment lost 4 bases and the J segment 5 bases; nucleotides outside the gene matches: 16. The CDR3 DNA follows: TGTGCCAGCAGCCCTGGGCAGGCGCGACTAGCGGGAGGAGGAGATACGCAGTATTTT. This sequence encodes CASSPGQARLAGGGDTQYF.